Listed below are T cell receptor beta chains from one sample, sequenced in a study of technical replicates of blood from four donors. Profiling relied on immunoSEQ multiplex PCR, and the TCRdb table lists in-frame clones only, not all of them. The sample records more than 95,000 clones, 95% being singletons. Sample: T cells isolated from PBMCs. Source of these receptors: a human donor in good health. Both conserved end residues are part of each CDR3. A D gene is named only where the DNA matches it firmly. Only part of the rows carry a size: once, few, many, or a class if the clone is expanded.

>-|TRBV30|-|TRBJ1-1
CAWSVRGRNTEAFF
TGTGCCTGGAGTGTCCGAGGGAGAAACACTGAAGCTTTCTTT
>-|TRBV12-5|-|TRBJ1-3
CASGLVLGGGVGTGNTIYF
TGTGCTAGTGGTTTGGTACTGGGTGGCGGGGTGGGTACTGGAAACACCATATATTTT
>-|TRBV19|-|TRBJ1-1
CASSMSGGGTVTEAFF
TGTGCCAGTAGTATGTCAGGTGGAGGGACGGTTACTGAAGCTTTCTTT
>-|TRBV28|-|TRBJ1-4
CATDSGEKLFF
TGTGCCACCGACTCCGGAGAAAAACTGTTTTTT
>-|TRBV18|-|TRBJ1-1
CASSPPRLPNPAFF
TGTGCCAGCTCACCACCAAGACTGCCGAATCCAGCTTTCTTT
>-|TRBV14|TRBD2|TRBJ2-7
CASSHIRGSSYEQYF
TGTGCCAGCAGCCATATCCGCGGGAGCTCCTACGAGCAGTACTTC
>-|TRBV4-1|TRBD2|TRBJ2-6
CASSQEGLAAGANVLTF
TGCGCCAGCAGCCAAGAGGGACTAGCCGCTGGGGCCAACGTCCTGACTTTC
>-|TRBV12-5|TRBD1|TRBJ1-1
CASGLVDRVSPEAFF
TGTGCTAGTGGTTTGGTGGACAGGGTTTCCCCTGAAGCTTTCTTT
>-|TRBV6-1|-|TRBJ1-4
CASSLGSLSEKLFF
TGTGCCAGCAGCTTAGGGAGTCTTAGTGAAAAACTGTTTTTT
>-|TRBV10-3|TRBD2|TRBJ2-1
CAISDRLAGGLNEQFF
TGTGCCATCAGTGATAGACTAGCGGGAGGACTGAATGAGCAGTTCTTC
>-|TRBV19|-|TRBJ2-1
CASSIAGGLHNEQFF
TGTGCCAGTAGTATCGCCGGGGGTCTCCACAATGAGCAGTTCTTC
>-|TRBV28|TRBD1|TRBJ1-2
CASSSPGQGYGYTF
TGTGCCAGCAGTTCTCCGGGACAGGGTTACGGCTACACCTTC
>-|TRBV19|TRBD1|TRBJ1-4
CASSTQGNLGEKLFF
TGTGCCAGTAGTACACAGGGGAATCTCGGAGAAAAACTGTTTTTT
>-|TRBV27|TRBD1|TRBJ2-7
CASSLGQGSYEQYF
TGTGCCAGCAGTTTAGGACAGGGTTCGTACGAGCAGTACTTC
>-|TRBV15|-|TRBJ2-1
CATSRVTGYNEQFF
TGTGCCACCAGCAGAGTAACAGGTTACAATGAGCAGTTCTTC
>-|TRBV18|-|TRBJ1-2
CASISMTGGGYTF
TGTGCCAGCATTTCAATGACCGGGGGAGGCTACACCTTC
>-|TRBV11-2|-|TRBJ2-7
CASSHTPLLATYSYEQYF
TGTGCCAGCAGCCACACCCCTCTCCTAGCGACCTACTCCTACGAGCAGTACTTC
>-|TRBV5-1|TRBD2|TRBJ2-7
CASSSLPGGVLYEQYF
TGCGCCAGCAGCTCTCTCCCGGGAGGGGTCCTCTACGAGCAGTACTTC
>-|TRBV4-1|TRBD1|TRBJ1-1
CASSLRDSRLAHAEAFF
TGCGCCAGCAGCCTTCGGGACAGCCGTTTAGCCCATGCTGAAGCTTTCTTT
>-|TRBV2|TRBD2|TRBJ2-1
CASRRLAAAYNEQFF
TGTGCCAGCAGGAGACTAGCAGCCGCCTACAATGAGCAGTTCTTC
>few|TRBV2|-|TRBJ1-2
CASSPQGGYTF
TGTGCCAGCAGTCCTCAGGGTGGCTACACCTTC